The T cell receptor (beta chain) under discussion was sequenced for a study of CD8+ T cells in alopecia areata. For this clone: The antigen is unknown.

Investigators isolated RNA and reverse transcribed it into cDNA to act as the sequencing template. TCRdb's table, derived via immunoSEQ multiplex PCR, lists solely in-frame clones and lacks some. The table shows 90,000 to 150,000 clones, with about 61% occurring only once. A FACSAria was used to sort CD4+ and CD8+ T cells. These cells came from PBMCs. The length of the CDR3 is 15 residues. Germline CDR1 LNHDA, CDR2 SQIVND (reference sequence). V shed 6 bases and J shed 4 bases, with 15 bases lying between them. General study points: Normal scalp had lower clonality than lesional scalp, with alopecia totalis/universalis lesions showing this most strongly. Relative to mice, TCR sharing across patients was less clear, a difference possibly HLA-related.

The TCR comes from a human donor in good health. Material for sequencing was CD4+ T cells sorted from blood. This chain connects TRBV19 to TRBJ2-2, with D possibly called TRBD1 or TRBD2 (6 bases each). The chain's CDR3 is CASSFDGGLTGELFF. The CDR3 coding sequence is TGTGCCAGTAGCTTCGACGGGGGCCTCACCGGGGAGCTGTTTTTT.